This passage covers 23 T cell receptor beta chains from one sample sequenced in a study of glioma-infiltrating T cells. Using RNA template, CDR3s of TCR alpha and beta were amplified with iRepertoire arm-PCR. TCRdb reanalysed the multiplex PCR reads using MiXCR and keeps one entry per CDR3 protein. Among under 150,000 distinct CDR3 sequences listed, under 30% were seen once. Sequenced sample: glioma tissue, nonneoplastic brain tissue, or PBMCs (not recorded which). The receptors originated from a human donor with low-grade glioma or glioblastoma, undergoing nonglioma brain surgery, or in good health (not recorded which).

The chain links TRBV6-1 to TRBJ2-7; D is uncertain. The V end was cut by 2 bases, the J end by 3 bases, with 8 bases between. Germline CDR1 reads MNHNS; CDR2 reads SASEGT. CDR3 length equals 13 residues. The CDR3 DNA sequence: TGTGCCAGCAGTGAACAAGGGCTCTACGAGCAGTACGTC. This encodes CASSEQGLYEQYV.

In the case of this clonotype: A clone one base away is much larger, so this may be a read error. J is TRBJ2-4 and V is TRBV7-2; 7 bases line up with TRBD2. V lost 3 bases, J lost 5 bases, and 1 base stayed unmatched. CDR1 and CDR2 (germline): SGHTA, FQGNSA. CDR3 size: 13 residues. CDR3 loop: CASSLGGENIQYF. The CDR3 region has the DNA TGTGCCAGCAGCTTGGGGGGGGAAAACATTCAGTACTTC.

This clonotype is judged large. This chain links TRBV28 with TRBJ1-5; the D gene is possibly TRBD1 (5 bases). This CDR3 has 15 residues. The germline gives CDR1 MDHEN, CDR2 SYDVKM. The germline V and J ends were trimmed by 7 bases and 7 bases, with 20 bases remaining between them. CDR3 sequence: CASTLRAGYEQPQHF. The CDR3 region has the DNA TGTGCCAGCACCCTCAGGGCAGGGTATGAACAGCCCCAGCATTTT.

The table lists this clonotype with a few counts. One end of the junction does not line up with germline, which may come from a read error. This chain uses TRBV7-7 with TRBJ2-2; 11 nucleotides align to TRBD2. Looked up from germline, CDR1 is SSHAT and CDR2 is FNYEAQ (reference sequence). The CDR3 length is 16 residues. The CDR3 region is CASSLQLAGATGELFF. The DNA of the CDR3 is TGTGCTAGCAGCTTGCAACTAGCGGGAGCCACCGGGGAGCTGTTTTTT.

This clonotype was seen repeatedly, ten times or more. This chain connects TRBV20-1 to TRBJ1-1; D gene uncertain. This CDR3 has 16 residues. Germline V CDR1 and CDR2: DFQATT, SNEGSKA (reference sequence). Trimming pared 2 bases from V and 1 base from J, leaving 17 bases between. As DNA, the CDR3 is TGCAGTGCTAGATTCCCCCGACCCGAGAGGAACACTGAAGCTTTCTTT. Its translation: CSARFPRPERNTEAFF.

As for this clonotype: Just one base apart from a much larger clone, this may be a read error. The chain uses TRBV7-6 and TRBJ2-1, with 10 bases that match TRBD2. Losses at the gene ends were 4 bases for V and 9 bases for J; bases not matched to a gene: 6. Germline V lookup: CDR1 SGHVS, CDR2 FNYEAQ. The CDR3 consists of 14 residues. The DNA for the CDR3 is TGTGCCAGCAGCTCTAGCGGGGGAACGGGTGAGCAGTTCTTC. The encoded protein is CASSSSGGTGEQFF.

This clonotype came up a few times. The chain uses TRBV7-8 and TRBJ2-1; TRBD1 might be the D (6 bases). CDR1 is SGHVS and CDR2 is FQNEAQ in the germline V gene. The CDR3 loop spans 17 amino acids. The V end lost 2 bases, the J end lost 0 bases, and 14 bases lay between the germline ends. The CDR3 sequence is CASSLTGHPPSYNEQFF. In DNA, the CDR3 is TGTGCCAGCAGCTTAACAGGGCACCCTCCCTCCTACAATGAGCAGTTCTTC.

This clonotype appeared many times. V gene TRBV25-1 combines with J gene TRBJ2-1, with 8 bases matching TRBD2. Losses at the gene ends were 6 bases for V and 12 bases for J; bases not matched to a gene: 10. This CDR3 region has 13 residues. Looked up from germline, CDR1 is MGHDK and CDR2 is SYGVNS. CDR3 sequence reads: CASSGTSTLGQFF. The CDR3 bases are TGTGCCAGCAGCGGGACTAGTACACTTGGGCAGTTCTTC.

This clonotype was picked up a small number of times. The chain links TRBV28 to TRBJ2-7; possible D gene TRBD1, 6 bases. The germline CDR1 and CDR2 sequences are MDHEN and SYDVKM. This CDR3 contains 13 residues. V lost 8 bases, J lost 5 bases, and 16 bases lay in between. The CDR3 region has the DNA TGTGCCAGCTTGGGCCCAGGGGTGGACGAGCAGTACGTC. This gives the protein CASLGPGVDEQYV.

This clonotype was observed at least ten times. The chain joins TRBV28 to TRBJ1-2, with D maybe TRBD1 (6 bases). This CDR3 has 15 residues. Trimming took 2 bases from V and 2 from J, leaving 12 bases between them. Germline CDR1 reads MDHEN; CDR2 reads SYDVKM. CDR3 nucleotides: TGTGCCAGCAGTTTAACCGGGGACATCAACTATGGCTACACCTTC. Its translation is CASSLTGDINYGYTF.

This clonotype was observed a few times. The V gene is TRBV6-1, the J gene TRBJ2-3; 7 positions match TRBD2. J was trimmed by 1 base and V by 8 bases; bases with no gene match: 6. Germline V gene sequence: CDR1 MNHNS, CDR2 SASEGT. CDR3 length equals 14 residues. The CDR3 here is CASAGTTRTDTQYF. The CDR3 bases are TGTGCCAGCGCCGGGACTACCCGCACAGATACGCAGTATTTT.

In the case of this clonotype: This is likely an artifact of a read error, given a far larger clone one base away. The CDR3 DNA is TGTGCCAGCAGCCATGTCACAGATACGCAGTATTTT. This encodes CASSHVTDTQYF. The chain couples TRBV3-1 to TRBJ2-3; D gene ambiguous. Trimming took 3 bases from V and 2 from J, leaving 3 bases between them. Looked up from germline, CDR1 is LGHDT and CDR2 is YNNKEL (reference sequence). The CDR3 is 12 residues long.

The chain combines TRBV3-1 with TRBJ2-1, with TRBD2 matching over 14 bases. This CDR3 has 18 residues. The trim removed 7 bases at V and 2 bases at J, leaving 10 bases unmatched. Germline CDR1 and CDR2: LGHDT and YNNKEL (reference sequence). CDR3 coding DNA: TGTGCCAGCAATCCCGGGACTAGCGGGGGAGCAACCTACAATGAGCAGTTCTTC. Protein: CASNPGTSGGATYNEQFF.

The chain uses TRBV5-4 and TRBJ2-2; D not certain. The CDR3 covers 15 residues. With 4 bases removed from V and 4 bases from J, the gap between germline ends came to 14 bases. Germline CDR1 SGHNT, CDR2 YYREEE (reference sequence). CDR3: CASSPFPPGTGELFF. Here the CDR3 DNA reads TGTGCCAGCAGCCCATTCCCCCCGGGCACCGGGGAGCTGTTTTTT.

The sample holds a few counts of this clonotype. The CDR3 loop reads CASSKGGYNEQFF. CDR3 coding DNA: TGCGCCAGCAGCAAGGGGGGGTACAATGAGCAGTTCTTC. V gene TRBV5-1 combines with J gene TRBJ2-1; tentative D call: TRBD2 (7 bases). The V end lost 4 bases, the J end lost 4 bases, and 9 bases lay between the germline ends. This CDR3 is 13 amino acids long. The germline V gene has CDR1 SGHRS and CDR2 YFSETQ.

V and J are TRBV24-1 and TRBJ1-2; weak D call: TRBD1 (5 bases). V was shortened by 1 base and J by 9 bases, with 11 bases between the two germline ends. Germline V lookup: CDR1 KGHDR, CDR2 SFDVKD. The CDR3 is made up of 13 amino acids. Here the CDR3 DNA reads TGTGCCACCAGTGATTTTCAGGGAGATCGCTACACCTTC. Translating gives CATSDFQGDRYTF.

The chain has TRBV10-1 and TRBJ1-5, with 7 bases aligning to TRBD1. From germline, CDR1 is WNHNN and CDR2 SYGVQD (reference sequence). The CDR3 consists of 15 residues. V shed 7 bases and J 0 bases; nucleotides not matched to a gene: 6. CDR3 DNA: TGCGCCAGCACGGGACAGACAAATAGCAATCAGCCCCAGCATTTT. It is translated as CASTGQTNSNQPQHF.

This clonotype was detected many times. V and J are TRBV18 and TRBJ1-1, with TRBD1 as a possible D gene (5 bases). Germline V gene lookup returns CDR1 KGHSH and CDR2 LQKENI. V was clipped by 4 bases and J by 8 bases, with 11 bases between them. This CDR3 has 12 residues. The CDR3 sequence: CASSHGHREAFF. DNA for the CDR3: TGTGCCAGCTCACACGGACACCGCGAAGCTTTCTTT.

This clonotype has at least ten counts. This chain uses TRBV25-1 with TRBJ2-5; 7 bases line up with TRBD1. Germline V gives CDR1 MGHDK, CDR2 SYGVNS. Germline trimming cut 5 bases from V and 4 bases from J; bases unmatched to any gene: 7. The CDR3 has 14 amino acids. The CDR3 coding sequence is TGTGCCAGCAGTATGGAACAGGGGAGAGAGACCCAGTACTTC. This translates into CASSMEQGRETQYF.

This clonotype was seen many times. This chain uses TRBV2 with TRBJ1-1, with 7 positions matching TRBD1. V dropped 7 bases and J dropped 11; count of bases not matched to a gene: 10. This CDR3 spans 12 amino acids. Germline V gene sequence: CDR1 SNHLY, CDR2 FYNNEI. This CDR3 reads CASTTTGLWAFF. The CDR3 coding sequence is TGTGCCAGCACCACGACAGGGCTGTGGGCTTTCTTT.

This clonotype was seen many times. V and J are TRBV27 and TRBJ2-5, with D hard to call. This CDR3 contains 11 residues. The V and J ends lost 4 bases and 3 bases respectively, with 3 bases between them. The germline gives CDR1 MNHEY, CDR2 SMNVEV (reference sequence). The CDR3 spells CASSSEETQYF. The CDR3, as DNA: TGTGCCAGCAGTTCTGAAGAGACCCAGTACTTC.

This clonotype came up many times. The chain is built from TRBV20-1 and TRBJ1-5; D may be TRBD1 (5 bases). Germline lookup yields CDR1 DFQATT and CDR2 SNEGSKA (reference sequence). Trimming shortened V by 6 bases and J by 0 bases, and 15 bases separated the two germline ends. The CDR3 runs 15 residues. For the CDR3, the DNA is TGCAGTGCCCAGACCGGGGGGGATAGCAATCAGCCCCAGCATTTT. Translation: CSAQTGGDSNQPQHF.

This clonotype was seen at least ten times. The chain employs TRBV20-1 and TRBJ2-1; 7 nucleotides agree with TRBD2. The CDR3 runs 13 residues. Germline lookup yields CDR1 DFQATT and CDR2 SNEGSKA (reference sequence). V trimming: 3 bases; J trimming: 4 bases; junction bases outside the gene matches: 3. CDR3 residues: CSASDGGYNEQFF. CDR3 coding DNA: TGCAGTGCTAGTGACGGGGGGTACAATGAGCAGTTCTTC.